What follows are 26 T cell receptor beta chains derived from one specimen sequenced in a study of shared clonotypes between healthy human individuals. Here immunoSEQ multiplex PCR was the method, and the copy in TCRdb shows in-frame clones only, minus some. The top ten hold about 0.35% of the sample, which has more than 1.2 million clones, roughly 98.5% seen once. Sequenced material: naive CD4+ T cells sorted from blood. Subset defined: CD45RA+ positively selected. These receptors were obtained from a man aged 25 to 40 in good health.

This sequence joins TRBV5-1 and TRBJ2-3; TRBD2 aligns across 9 bases. Germline V gene data show CDR1 as SGHRS and CDR2 as YFSETQ. There are 18 residues in the CDR3. The J segment lost 4 bases and the V segment lost 3 bases, leaving 15 bases of the junction unmatched. The CDR3 bases are TGCGCCAGCAGCTGGCCAAAGGAGCGGGAGGCCCCCCCAGATACGCAGTATTTT. Protein product: CASSWPKEREAPPDTQYF.

The gene calls are TRBV2 and TRBJ2-1; unclear D gene. The CDR3 is 12 amino acids. Looked up from germline, CDR1 is SNHLY and CDR2 is FYNNEI. V dropped 9 bases and J dropped 7 bases, with 13 bases sitting between them. CDR3 in amino acids: CASSNGYNEQFF. In nucleotides, the CDR3 is TGTGCCAGTTCAAACGGGTATAATGAGCAGTTCTTC. The full variable domain, with the rest looked up from reference TRBV2 and TRBJ2-1, is EPEVTQTPSHQVTQMGQEVILRCVPISNHLYFYWYRQILGQKVEFLVSFYNNEISEKSEIFDDQFSVERPDGSNFTLKIRSTKLEDSAMYFCASSNGYNEQFFGPGTRLTVL.

CDR3 region: CATSRRQGSGANVLTF. The DNA for the CDR3 is TGTGCCACCAGCAGACGACAGGGATCTGGGGCCAACGTCCTGACTTTC. The chain uses TRBV15 and TRBJ2-6; 7 bases are a match to TRBD1. The CDR3 is 16 amino acids. In germline, CDR1 is LNHNV, CDR2 YYDKDF (reference sequence). Germline trimming cut 2 bases from V and 1 base from J; bases unmatched to any gene: 2. The whole variable domain, filled in from reference TRBV15 and TRBJ2-6, reads DAMVIQNPRYQVTQFGKPVTLSCSQTLNHNVMYWYQQKSSQAPKLLFHYYDKDFNNEADTPDNFQSRRPNTSFCFLDIRSPGLGDTAMYLCATSRRQGSGANVLTFGAGSRLTVL.

The chain couples TRBV9 to TRBJ2-5; 12 bases align to TRBD2. Germline V lookup: CDR1 SGDLS, CDR2 YYNGEE. V lost 6 bases and J lost 1; bases outside the gene matches: 4. The length of the CDR3 is 15 residues. For the CDR3, the DNA is TGTGCCAGCACGTCGGGACTAGCGGGCCAAGAGACCCAGTACTTC. It is translated as CASTSGLAGQETQYF.

On this clone itself: The sample contains more than one DNA sequence encoding this CDR3. This sequence joins TRBV5-1 and TRBJ1-5; D is undetermined. The CDR3 contains 14 residues. Germline V gives CDR1 SGHRS, CDR2 YFSETQ. Trimming pared 0 bases from V and 1 base from J, leaving 5 bases between. CDR3 in amino acids: CASSLGVSNQPQHF. The DNA of the CDR3 is TGCGCCAGCAGCTTGGGGGTAAGCAATCAGCCCCAGCATTTT.

The chain has TRBV28 and TRBJ1-4; D gene uncertain. CDR1 MDHEN and CDR2 SYDVKM come from the germline V gene. CDR3 length equals 15 residues. Trimming took 6 bases from V and 0 from J, leaving 11 bases between them. CDR3 protein: CASSPPLATNEKLFF. CDR3 bases: TGTGCCAGCAGCCCCCCCCTTGCAACTAATGAAAAACTGTTTTTT.

The V call is TRBV18, the J call TRBJ2-1, with 10 bases aligning to TRBD2. The CDR3 spans 15 residues. Germline V CDR1 and CDR2: KGHSH, LQKENI. The trim removed 5 bases at V and 7 bases at J, leaving 8 bases unmatched. CDR3 amino acids: CASSSLAGATNEQFF. DNA of the CDR3: TGTGCCAGCTCATCGCTAGCGGGGGCTACAAATGAGCAGTTCTTC.

This sequence joins TRBV27 and TRBJ1-4; D not certain. Trimming removed 0 bases at V and 7 bases at J, with 9 bases between. Germline assignment: CDR1 MNHEY and CDR2 SMNVEV (reference sequence). The CDR3 runs 14 residues. CDR3 in DNA: TGTGCCAGCAGTTTATCGGGGTTCGGTGAAAAACTGTTTTTT. Protein sequence: CASSLSGFGEKLFF.

This clone was seen only once. This CDR3 is CASSRTEEEKLFF. CDR3 in DNA: TGTGCCAGCTCACGTACGGAGGAGGAAAAACTGTTTTTT. The chain couples TRBV18 to TRBJ1-4; D ambiguous. Germline V CDR1 and CDR2: KGHSH, LQKENI. V dropped 4 bases and J dropped 8 bases, with 11 bases sitting between them. CDR3 length: 13 amino acids.

This clone was observed a handful of times. The same CDR3 arises from other DNA sequences in this sample as well. This chain joins TRBV7-9 and TRBJ2-1; D is perhaps TRBD2 (6 bases). CDR1 and CDR2 from the germline V gene are SEHNR and FQNEAQ (reference sequence). The V end lost 5 bases, the J end lost 0 bases, and 11 bases lay between the germline ends. The CDR3 is 15 residues long. CDR3 protein: CASSPRGSSYNEQFF. CDR3 nucleotides: TGTGCCAGCAGCCCCCGGGGGAGCTCCTACAATGAGCAGTTCTTC.

The chain links TRBV11-1 to TRBJ2-7, with D tentatively TRBD1 (6 bases). CDR3 length: 13 residues. V was cut by 5 bases and J by 0 bases, with 8 bases left in between. Germline V CDR1 and CDR2: SGHAT, FQDESV (reference sequence). The CDR3 sequence is CASSRQDSYEQYF. CDR3 bases: TGTGCCAGCAGCAGACAGGACTCCTACGAGCAGTACTTC.

The gene calls are TRBV2 and TRBJ2-4; D possibly matches TRBD1 or TRBD2 (5 bases each). Germline V gene data show CDR1 as SNHLY and CDR2 as FYNNEI. CDR3 length: 16 residues. V was trimmed by 1 base and J by 0 bases, leaving 10 bases between them. The chain's CDR3 is CASSEEGPLAKNIQYF. DNA for the CDR3: TGTGCCAGCAGTGAAGAGGGACCATTAGCCAAAAACATTCAGTACTTC.

The chain carries TRBV19 and TRBJ2-4, with 12 bases matching TRBD2. This CDR3 has 20 amino acids. With V trimmed by 3 bases and J by 7 bases, 19 bases remained unmatched. Per germline, CDR1 LNHDA and CDR2 SQIVND (reference sequence). CDR3 protein: CASSILSTGLAGGRGNIQYF. The CDR3 DNA reads TGTGCCAGTAGTATTCTTTCGACTGGGCTAGCGGGAGGGCGTGGGAACATTCAGTACTTC.

This chain uses TRBV2 with TRBJ2-1; 10 bases are a match to TRBD2. The CDR3 runs to 12 residues. Germline V gene data show CDR1 as SNHLY and CDR2 as FYNNEI. The V segment lost 9 bases and the J segment 15 bases; nucleotides outside the gene matches: 11. In DNA, the CDR3 is TGTGCCAGTCAGCGGGAGGGCCCCGTACCGTTCTTC. Translating gives CASQREGPVPFF.

This clone was seen only a few times. At the DNA level, this CDR3 is encoded by other sequences in the same sample as well. The chain carries TRBV20-1 and TRBJ2-1; D gene ambiguous. Per the germline V gene, CDR1 is DFQATT and CDR2 is SNEGSKA (reference sequence). V was shortened by 3 bases and J by 7 bases, with 4 bases between the two germline ends. This CDR3 has 10 amino acids. CDR3 region: CSASRNEQFF. CDR3 bases: TGCAGTGCTAGTAGGAATGAGCAGTTCTTC.

The rearrangement links TRBV5-1 to TRBJ2-7; perhaps TRBD1 as D (5 bases). The length of the CDR3 is 15 residues. The germline CDR1 and CDR2 sequences are SGHRS and YFSETQ. Trimming stripped 0 bases from V and 2 bases from J, with 12 bases between. The CDR3 spells CASSLATQATYEQYF. The CDR3 DNA follows: TGCGCCAGCAGCTTGGCCACACAGGCCACCTACGAGCAGTACTTC.

The chain links TRBV19 to TRBJ2-3, with TRBD2 matching over 12 bases. Trimming removed 3 bases from V and 4 bases from J; junction bases left unmatched: 8. The germline gives CDR1 LNHDA, CDR2 SQIVND (reference sequence). There are 17 residues in the CDR3. The CDR3 region is CASSIRPSGRGSDTQYF. As DNA, the CDR3 is TGTGCCAGTAGTATCCGTCCTAGCGGGAGGGGATCAGATACGCAGTATTTT.

The chain links TRBV30 to TRBJ2-3, with D perhaps matching TRBD2 (5 bases). With 0 bases removed from V and 9 bases from J, the gap between germline ends came to 10 bases. The germline V gene has CDR1 GTSNPN and CDR2 SVGIG (reference sequence). The CDR3 consists of 12 residues. CDR3 sequence: CAWSVLGSTQYF. The CDR3 region has the DNA TGTGCCTGGAGTGTACTTGGGAGCACGCAGTATTTT.

In DNA form, the CDR3 reads TGCGCCAGCAGGGCAACTAGCGGACCCTCCTACAATGAGCAGTTCTTC. Protein sequence: CASRATSGPSYNEQFF. The chain uses TRBV10-2 and TRBJ2-1; 8 positions match TRBD2. The CDR3 has 16 amino acids. Trimming at V came to 6 bases and at J to 0 bases, leaving 7 bases not matched to a gene. Germline CDR1 and CDR2: WSHSY and SAAADI.

This chain links TRBV6-6 with TRBJ2-3; 10 bases are shared with TRBD1. V shed 5 bases, J shed 5 bases, and the junction held 7 bases outside the gene matches. Germline V CDR1 and CDR2: MNHNY, SVGAGI (reference sequence). The CDR3 is 15 residues long. The CDR3 DNA reads TGTGCCAGCAGTCAGCCGGGACAGGGGATAGATACGCAGTATTTT. Translated: CASSQPGQGIDTQYF.

This clone appeared a single time. The CDR3 nucleotides are TGTGCCTGGAGTGTTACGGGGTTTGGAGGGGCTATCACAGATACGCAGTATTTT. Translation gives CAWSVTGFGGAITDTQYF. The chain recombines TRBV30 with TRBJ2-3; tentative D call: TRBD2 (6 bases). Germline V gene data show CDR1 as GTSNPN and CDR2 as SVGIG (reference sequence). The CDR3 has 18 amino acids. Trimming left V 0 bases short and J 2 bases short, with 21 bases between.

The chain uses TRBV5-1 and TRBJ2-7; 7 positions match TRBD2. The germline gives CDR1 SGHRS, CDR2 YFSETQ. Germline trimming cut 2 bases from V and 1 base from J; bases unmatched to any gene: 9. This CDR3 is built from 16 residues. The CDR3 spells CASSLKLSGASYEQYF. The CDR3 coding sequence is TGCGCCAGCAGCTTAAAACTGAGCGGGGCTTCCTACGAGCAGTACTTC.

The chain couples TRBV5-1 to TRBJ1-2, with D maybe TRBD1 (5 bases). V was clipped by 4 bases and J by 5 bases, with 21 bases between them. Germline V gene sequence: CDR1 SGHRS, CDR2 YFSETQ. This CDR3 spans 16 amino acids. CDR3 protein: CASSREGPSMGYGYTF. Written as DNA, the CDR3 is TGCGCCAGCAGCCGGGAGGGGCCGTCGATGGGGTATGGCTACACCTTC.

The V call is TRBV5-1, the J call TRBJ2-7; 7 positions match TRBD1. Germline CDR1 and CDR2: SGHRS and YFSETQ. This CDR3 comprises 14 residues. Trimming at V came to 4 bases and at J to 2 bases, leaving 6 bases not matched to a gene. CDR3 nucleotides: TGCGCCAGCAGCCAGGGGACAGTTCCCTACGAGCAGTACTTC. Residues: CASSQGTVPYEQYF.

The rearrangement joins TRBV4-3 to TRBJ2-4; 7 bases are shared with TRBD1. Germline-derived CDR1 and CDR2 are LGHNA and YSLEER. This CDR3 region has 12 residues. With 5 bases clipped from V and 9 bases from J, the junction kept 4 bases outside the gene matches. The CDR3 is CASSKQGSIQYF. CDR3 DNA: TGCGCCAGCAGCAAACAGGGGTCCATTCAGTACTTC.

The V gene is TRBV11-2, the J gene TRBJ2-3; 12 bases align to TRBD2. The V gene end was trimmed by 2 bases and the J gene end by 5 bases; junction bases not matched to a gene: 11. CDR3 length: 18 amino acids. Germline CDR1 is SGHAT and CDR2 is FQNNGV. In DNA, the CDR3 is TGTGCCAGCAGCTTACTGCTAGCGGGAGGGCCGGTTGGAGATACGCAGTATTTT. Translating it yields CASSLLLAGGPVGDTQYF. Variable domain in full (rest from reference TRBV11-2 and TRBJ2-3): EAGVAQSPRYKIIEKRQSVAFWCNPISGHATLYWYQQILGQGPKLLIQFQNNGVVDDSQLPKDRFSAERLKGVDSTLKIQPAKLEDSAVYLCASSLLLAGGPVGDTQYFGPGTRLTVL.